This TCR beta chain was retrieved from a study of neurological immune-mediated disorders. Findings of the study overall: Among expanded clones, no CDR3 amino acid sequences were shared across subjects, a pattern suggesting private repertoires in all groups. Patients with HTLV-1-associated myelopathy had the highest level of TCR clonal expansion, whereas patients with multiple sclerosis had the lowest level, falling beneath the level found in healthy controls.

There are 13 residues in the CDR3. V gave up 2 bases and J gave up 11 bases; unmatched junction bases: 8. Germline V lookup: CDR1 MNHEY, CDR2 SMNVEV (reference sequence). The table lists this clonotype with many counts. Its antigen is undetermined. MiXCR was run by TCRdb on the 5' RACE reads, yielding one entry per CDR3 protein. Of 45,000 or so distinct CDR3 sequences listed, about 22% were seen once; the top ten hold around 4.7%. The time point here: technical triplicate 3. Input material: PBMCs. This clonotype originated in a man aged 55-75 years with HTLV-1-associated myelopathy (HAM/TSP). The chain joins TRBV27 to TRBJ1-1; 7 nucleotides agree with TRBD1. CDR3 loop: CASSLMRDSPAFF. The CDR3 DNA reads as TGTGCCAGCAGTTTAATGAGGGACAGCCCCGCTTTCTTT.